The rows below give T cell receptor beta chains drawn from one sample of a study of T cell responses to AZD1222 COVID-19 vaccine. Data came from immunoSEQ multiplex PCR; TCRdb stores just in-frame clones and leaves some out. The table shows 100,000 or so clones, with roughly 84% occurring only once. The input for sequencing was peripheral blood, taken on day 0 of AZD1222 vaccination. The receptors were sampled from an adult in good health. Both conserved end residues are part of each CDR3. Fields, in order: D gene, clone size, V gene, J gene, CDR3 DNA, CDR3 protein. The D gene is left open where the match is weak. A clone size is listed for some rows: how often the clone was seen (once, few, many), or a class if it is expanded.

d_gene: TRBD1; abundance: few; v_gene: TRBV7-8; j_gene: TRBJ1-5; CDR3nt: TGTGCCAGCAGTCCCGGGACAGGCCACCGGCAGCCCCAGCATTTT; CDR3aa: CASSPGTGHRQPQHF
d_gene: TRBD1; abundance: -; v_gene: TRBV5-1; j_gene: TRBJ2-1; CDR3nt: TGCGCCAGCAGCTCTCTGGGACAGCACTCCTACAATGAGCAGTTCTTC; CDR3aa: CASSSLGQHSYNEQFF
d_gene: TRBD2; abundance: -; v_gene: TRBV5-1; j_gene: TRBJ2-7; CDR3nt: TGCGCCAGCAGCTTGCCAAGCGGGAGCGACGAGCAGTACTTC; CDR3aa: CASSLPSGSDEQYF
d_gene: -; abundance: -; v_gene: TRBV5-5; j_gene: TRBJ2-1; CDR3nt: TGTGCCAGCAGCTTAATGAATGATGAGCAGTTCTTC; CDR3aa: CASSLMNDEQFF
d_gene: TRBD1; abundance: -; v_gene: TRBV24-1; j_gene: TRBJ1-2; CDR3nt: TGTGCCACCAGTGATTCAGGACAGGGAGGCTATGGCTACACCTTC; CDR3aa: CATSDSGQGGYGYTF
d_gene: TRBD2; abundance: -; v_gene: TRBV7-9; j_gene: TRBJ2-1; CDR3nt: TGTGCCAGCAGCCCAGGGACTAGCGGGACTGAGCAGTTCTTC; CDR3aa: CASSPGTSGTEQFF
d_gene: -; abundance: -; v_gene: TRBV25-1; j_gene: TRBJ1-1; CDR3nt: TGTGCCAGCAGTGAATTCGGGGGTGAGACTGAAGCTTTCTTT; CDR3aa: CASSEFGGETEAFF
d_gene: -; abundance: -; v_gene: TRBV19; j_gene: TRBJ1-5; CDR3nt: TGTGCCACCATTCCCACGGGAGGGGATAGCAATCAGCCCCAGCATTTT; CDR3aa: CATIPTGGDSNQPQHF
d_gene: -; abundance: -; v_gene: TRBV18; j_gene: TRBJ2-7; CDR3nt: TGTGCCAGCTCATCCACAATAAGGGGGGAGCACGAGCAGTACTTC; CDR3aa: CASSSTIRGEHEQYF
d_gene: TRBD2; abundance: -; v_gene: TRBV4-1; j_gene: TRBJ2-1; CDR3nt: TGCGCCAGCAGCCAGGAGACTAGCGGCTCCTACAATGAGCAGTTCTTC; CDR3aa: CASSQETSGSYNEQFF
d_gene: -; abundance: -; v_gene: TRBV19; j_gene: TRBJ1-1; CDR3nt: TGTGCCAGTAGTGCCTTGAACACTGAAGCTTTCTTT; CDR3aa: CASSALNTEAFF
d_gene: -; abundance: -; v_gene: TRBV6-5; j_gene: TRBJ2-7; CDR3nt: TGTGCCAGCAGTTCCGATTTAGCGGTGGGGCCCTACGAGCAGTACTTC; CDR3aa: CASSSDLAVGPYEQYF
d_gene: -; abundance: once; v_gene: TRBV24-1; j_gene: TRBJ2-3; CDR3nt: TGTGCCACCAGTGATCCGGACCTCACAGATACGCAGTATTTT; CDR3aa: CATSDPDLTDTQYF
d_gene: -; abundance: few; v_gene: TRBV5-8; j_gene: TRBJ1-3; CDR3nt: TGTGCCAGCAGCTTGGGGCAGCCCCCCTCTGGAAACACCATATATTTT; CDR3aa: CASSLGQPPSGNTIYF
d_gene: -; abundance: -; v_gene: TRBV3-1/TRBV3-2; j_gene: TRBJ2-7; CDR3nt: TGTGCCAGCAGCCAGGCCGGGTCTGACTACGAGCAGTACTTC; CDR3aa: CASSQAGSDYEQYF
d_gene: TRBD2; abundance: -; v_gene: TRBV5-1; j_gene: TRBJ2-5; CDR3nt: TGCGCCAGCAGCTTAATGACGGGAGGCCAAGAGACCCAGTACTTC; CDR3aa: CASSLMTGGQETQYF
d_gene: TRBD1; abundance: -; v_gene: TRBV7-7; j_gene: TRBJ2-1; CDR3nt: TGTGCCAGCAGCTCCGTAGGACAGGTCAATGAGCAGTTCTTC; CDR3aa: CASSSVGQVNEQFF
d_gene: -; abundance: few; v_gene: TRBV30; j_gene: TRBJ2-2; CDR3nt: TGTGCCTGGAGGGAAAGGGGCACCGGGGAGCTGTTTTTT; CDR3aa: CAWRERGTGELFF
d_gene: TRBD2; abundance: few; v_gene: TRBV27; j_gene: TRBJ2-1; CDR3nt: TGTGCCAGCAGTTCTGGGACTAGCGGCTACAATGAGCAGTTCTTC; CDR3aa: CASSSGTSGYNEQFF
d_gene: TRBD2; abundance: once; v_gene: TRBV15; j_gene: TRBJ2-7; CDR3nt: TGTGCCACCAGTCAAATAGCGGGAAGAGTCTACGAGCAGTACTTC; CDR3aa: CATSQIAGRVYEQYF
d_gene: -; abundance: -; v_gene: TRBV5-1; j_gene: TRBJ2-1; CDR3nt: TGCGCCAGCAGCTTGGCACAGGGAGTCTACAATGAGCAGTTCTTC; CDR3aa: CASSLAQGVYNEQFF
d_gene: -; abundance: -; v_gene: TRBV27; j_gene: TRBJ2-5; CDR3nt: TGTGCCAGCAGCCGGGACCCGGAGGGGACCCAGTACTTC; CDR3aa: CASSRDPEGTQYF
d_gene: -; abundance: once; v_gene: TRBV11-2; j_gene: TRBJ1-3; CDR3nt: TGTGCCAGCAGCTTACCAGGGATCTGGTCTGGAAACACCATATATTTT; CDR3aa: CASSLPGIWSGNTIYF
d_gene: TRBD1; abundance: -; v_gene: TRBV19; j_gene: TRBJ1-1; CDR3nt: TGTGCCAGTAACCCTGGGGGGCAGGGGGACACTGAAGCTTTCTTT; CDR3aa: CASNPGGQGDTEAFF
d_gene: TRBD1; abundance: once; v_gene: TRBV13; j_gene: TRBJ2-3; CDR3nt: TGTGCCAGCAGCAATACCGGGGACAGGGGTACAGATACGCAGTATTTT; CDR3aa: CASSNTGDRGTDTQYF
d_gene: TRBD2; abundance: -; v_gene: TRBV5-1; j_gene: TRBJ2-7; CDR3nt: TGCGCCAGCAGCACGGGACTAGCGGGATCCTACGAGCAGTACTTC; CDR3aa: CASSTGLAGSYEQYF
d_gene: -; abundance: -; v_gene: TRBV11-2; j_gene: TRBJ2-1; CDR3nt: TGTGCCAGCAGCCCTCGACGGAGTAGTGAGCAGTTCTTC; CDR3aa: CASSPRRSSEQFF
d_gene: -; abundance: -; v_gene: TRBV5-1; j_gene: TRBJ2-7; CDR3nt: TGCGCCAGCAGCGTACAGGACCTCTACGAGCAGTACTTC; CDR3aa: CASSVQDLYEQYF
d_gene: -; abundance: -; v_gene: TRBV6-1; j_gene: TRBJ1-5; CDR3nt: TGTGCCAGCAGTGATAACAGGGGCAATCAGCCCCAGCATTTT; CDR3aa: CASSDNRGNQPQHF
d_gene: -; abundance: -; v_gene: TRBV11-2; j_gene: TRBJ2-1; CDR3nt: TGTGCCAGCAGCTTAAACACCCCTGCCAATGAGCAGTTCTTC; CDR3aa: CASSLNTPANEQFF
d_gene: -; abundance: -; v_gene: TRBV19; j_gene: TRBJ2-7; CDR3nt: TGTGCCAGTAGTACGACGGCCGGCCAAATCCCCTACGAGCAGTACTTC; CDR3aa: CASSTTAGQIPYEQYF
d_gene: TRBD1; abundance: -; v_gene: TRBV7-6; j_gene: TRBJ2-1; CDR3nt: TGTGCCAGCAGCTTAGCACAGGGGGCCAAGAATGAGCAGTTCTTC; CDR3aa: CASSLAQGAKNEQFF
d_gene: TRBD1; abundance: -; v_gene: TRBV6-5; j_gene: TRBJ1-2; CDR3nt: TGTGCCAGCGCAGACAGGGACTATGGCTACACCTTC; CDR3aa: CASADRDYGYTF
d_gene: -; abundance: -; v_gene: TRBV19; j_gene: TRBJ2-7; CDR3nt: TGTGCCAGTAGCCCGGGACGCCCCTACGAGCAGTACTTC; CDR3aa: CASSPGRPYEQYF
d_gene: -; abundance: once; v_gene: TRBV12-3/TRBV12-4; j_gene: TRBJ2-3; CDR3nt: TGTGCCAGCATAAGTTCCCCAGATACGCAGTATTTT; CDR3aa: CASISSPDTQYF
d_gene: TRBD1; abundance: -; v_gene: TRBV10-3; j_gene: TRBJ1-2; CDR3nt: TGTGCCATCAGTGAGCAACGGGACAGGGATGGCTATGGCTACACCTTC; CDR3aa: CAISEQRDRDGYGYTF
d_gene: -; abundance: once; v_gene: TRBV24-1; j_gene: TRBJ2-7; CDR3nt: TGTGCCACCAGTGGGAGTGGGGAATACGAGCAGTACTTC; CDR3aa: CATSGSGEYEQYF
d_gene: -; abundance: -; v_gene: TRBV30; j_gene: TRBJ1-2; CDR3nt: TGTGCCTGGAGCCGACAGACCCTCGGCTACACCTTC; CDR3aa: CAWSRQTLGYTF
d_gene: -; abundance: -; v_gene: TRBV28; j_gene: TRBJ2-7; CDR3nt: TGTGCCAGCAGTTCCCCTTCCGGGGGTAACTTGAACGAGCAGTACTTC; CDR3aa: CASSSPSGGNLNEQYF
d_gene: -; abundance: -; v_gene: TRBV28; j_gene: TRBJ1-2; CDR3nt: TGTGCCAGCAGTTTAGAGGCAGGGATCTATGGCTACACCTTC; CDR3aa: CASSLEAGIYGYTF
d_gene: -; abundance: -; v_gene: TRBV4-1; j_gene: TRBJ2-7; CDR3nt: TGCGCCAGCAGCCAAGCTGGAGGTATGGGTCACGAGCAGTACTTC; CDR3aa: CASSQAGGMGHEQYF
d_gene: TRBD1; abundance: -; v_gene: TRBV5-1; j_gene: TRBJ1-1; CDR3nt: TGCGCCAGCAGCTTTACAGGGGCCGGCACTGAAGCTTTCTTT; CDR3aa: CASSFTGAGTEAFF
d_gene: TRBD2; abundance: once; v_gene: TRBV9; j_gene: TRBJ2-1; CDR3nt: TGTGCCAGCAGCGTAGGGGGACTAGCGATCAATGAGCAGTTCTTC; CDR3aa: CASSVGGLAINEQFF
d_gene: -; abundance: -; v_gene: TRBV11-2; j_gene: TRBJ2-5; CDR3nt: TGTGCCAGCAGCTTGGGAGGGGGGGATGAGACCCAGTACTTC; CDR3aa: CASSLGGGDETQYF
d_gene: -; abundance: -; v_gene: TRBV19; j_gene: TRBJ1-1; CDR3nt: TGTGCCAGTACTCAATCCAGGGGATCGAATACTGAAGCTTTCTTT; CDR3aa: CASTQSRGSNTEAFF
d_gene: -; abundance: -; v_gene: TRBV28; j_gene: TRBJ1-5; CDR3nt: TGTGCCAGCAGCTCCCTTGGTTTAGGCAGGAGAAATCAGCCCCAGCATTTT; CDR3aa: CASSSLGLGRRNQPQHF
d_gene: -; abundance: -; v_gene: TRBV28; j_gene: TRBJ1-5; CDR3nt: TGTGCCAGCAGTACCCCACGCGGGGGCAGTCAGCCCCAGCATTTT; CDR3aa: CASSTPRGGSQPQHF
d_gene: -; abundance: -; v_gene: TRBV4-2; j_gene: TRBJ1-3; CDR3nt: TGTGCCAGCAGCCAAGACAGGCCGAGAGGAAACACCATATATTTT; CDR3aa: CASSQDRPRGNTIYF
d_gene: -; abundance: -; v_gene: TRBV6-5; j_gene: TRBJ1-5; CDR3nt: TGTGCCAGCAGTTACAAGGATCAGCCCCAGCATTTT; CDR3aa: CASSYKDQPQHF
d_gene: TRBD1; abundance: once; v_gene: TRBV5-1; j_gene: TRBJ2-2; CDR3nt: TGCGCCAGCAGCCCCGGACAGGGCCGAATAACGGGCGGGGAGCTGTTTTTT; CDR3aa: CASSPGQGRITGGELFF
d_gene: -; abundance: once; v_gene: TRBV19; j_gene: TRBJ2-2; CDR3nt: TGTGCCAGTAGTATTTCTTCCGGGGCAACCGGGGAGCTGTTTTTT; CDR3aa: CASSISSGATGELFF
d_gene: TRBD2; abundance: -; v_gene: TRBV11-2; j_gene: TRBJ2-3; CDR3nt: TGTGCCAGCAGCTTAGCTTACAGGACTAGCGGCACAGATACGCAGTATTTT; CDR3aa: CASSLAYRTSGTDTQYF
d_gene: TRBD1; abundance: -; v_gene: TRBV28; j_gene: TRBJ2-3; CDR3nt: TGTGCCAGCAGGGCGACAGGGTCGGATACGCAGTATTTT; CDR3aa: CASRATGSDTQYF
d_gene: -; abundance: -; v_gene: TRBV13; j_gene: TRBJ2-7; CDR3nt: TGTGCCAGCAGCTTCTATAGAGCAGGGGAGCAGTACTTC; CDR3aa: CASSFYRAGEQYF
d_gene: -; abundance: -; v_gene: TRBV5-6; j_gene: TRBJ1-5; CDR3nt: TGTGCCAGCAGCTCGGGACACCTAAATCAGCCCCAGCATTTT; CDR3aa: CASSSGHLNQPQHF